The 12 T cell receptor beta chains below all came from one sample that was sequenced in a study of CD8 T cells in Susac syndrome. A quantity of 0.5 to 1 ug RNA underwent reverse transcription using random hexamers. Using its own MiXCR run on the immunoSEQ multiplex PCR reads, TCRdb lists one record per CDR3 protein. The sample includes around 110,000 distinct CDR3 sequences, 95% to 96% of them seen just once. The sample comprised CD4+ T cells from PBMCs. The origin of the receptors is a human donor with Susac syndrome.

This clonotype was observed a handful of times. The chain is built from TRBV29-1 and TRBJ2-5; weak D call: TRBD1 (6 bases). Germline-derived CDR1 and CDR2 are SQVTM and ANQGSEA. The V end lost 6 bases, the J end lost 2 bases, and 13 bases lay between the germline ends. CDR3 size: 13 residues. In nucleotides, the CDR3 is TGCAGCGTACCCACAGGGTTTCAAGAGACCCAGTACTTC. Translation: CSVPTGFQETQYF.

CDR3 amino acids: CASSSAGNQPQHF. The CDR3 region has the DNA TGTGCCAGCAGCTCCGCAGGTAATCAGCCCCAGCATTTT. The J gene is TRBJ1-5, the V gene TRBV7-9, with unresolved D. CDR1 and CDR2 (germline): SEHNR, FQNEAQ (reference sequence). The CDR3 extends over 13 amino acids. Trimming pared 4 bases from V and 4 bases from J, leaving 8 bases between.

The CDR3 nucleotides read TGCAGCGTCGCCCGACAGAGCTCCTACGAGCAGTACTTC. Its protein is CSVARQSSYEQYF. The chain carries TRBV29-1 and TRBJ2-7; weak D call: TRBD1 (5 bases). Trimming shortened V by 6 bases and J by 0 bases, and 12 bases separated the two germline ends. This CDR3 comprises 13 residues. Germline CDR1 reads SQVTM; CDR2 reads ANQGSEA.

J is TRBJ2-5 and V is TRBV20-1, with no clear D. V dropped 1 base and J dropped 5 bases, with 8 bases sitting between them. Germline V gives CDR1 DFQATT, CDR2 SNEGSKA (reference sequence). The CDR3 runs 12 residues. The CDR3 reads CSARALSETQYF. CDR3 DNA: TGCAGTGCTAGAGCCCTATCGGAGACCCAGTACTTC.

This chain uses TRBV5-1 with TRBJ2-3; no clear D. The V end was cut by 5 bases, the J end by 1 base, with 14 bases between. Germline V gene sequence: CDR1 SGHRS, CDR2 YFSETQ. The CDR3 spans 15 residues. CDR3 bases: TGCGCCAGCAGTAGGTTGCGGCCAGGCACAGATACGCAGTATTTT. Amino acid sequence: CASSRLRPGTDTQYF.

The chain couples TRBV11-1 to TRBJ2-1; 11 nucleotides agree with TRBD2. The CDR3 runs to 16 residues. CDR1 is SGHAT and CDR2 is FQDESV in the germline V gene (reference sequence). The trim removed 2 bases at V and 6 bases at J, leaving 6 bases unmatched. The CDR3: CASSLRSGRGSNEQFF. CDR3 nucleotides: TGTGCCAGCAGCTTACGTAGCGGGAGGGGGAGCAATGAGCAGTTCTTC.

The rearrangement uses TRBV20-1 and TRBJ1-1; D is ambiguous. Trimming pared 5 bases from V and 2 bases from J, leaving 24 bases between. CDR1 DFQATT and CDR2 SNEGSKA come from the germline V gene (reference sequence). The CDR3 sequence is 17 residues long. CDR3 sequence (DNA): TGCAGTGCTTCTGACGGAAAAAGGAATTGGGAAAACACTGAAGCTTTCTTT. This encodes CSASDGKRNWENTEAFF.

CDR3 loop: CAWSYSNQPQHF. The CDR3 coding sequence is TGTGCCTGGAGTTACAGCAATCAGCCCCAGCATTTT. The chain links TRBV30 to TRBJ1-5, with D hard to call. V lost 2 bases and J 1 base, leaving 3 bases between the germline ends. This CDR3 is 12 amino acids long. Per the germline V gene, CDR1 is GTSNPN and CDR2 is SVGIG (reference sequence).

In its sample, this clonotype was seen a few times. V usage is TRBV30 and J usage is TRBJ2-1; D gene ambiguous. The CDR3 runs 13 residues. The germline gives CDR1 GTSNPN, CDR2 SVGIG (reference sequence). V was cut by 1 base and J by 7 bases, with 11 bases left in between. This CDR3 is CAWSGGFGNEQFF. The CDR3 nucleotides are TGTGCCTGGAGTGGTGGTTTTGGGAATGAGCAGTTCTTC.

The genes are TRBV20-1 and TRBJ1-1, with D possibly TRBD1 on 5 matching bases. Germline V gene data show CDR1 as DFQATT and CDR2 as SNEGSKA (reference sequence). The CDR3 runs to 12 residues. V lost 1 base and J lost 6, with 9 bases in between. CDR3 DNA: TGCAGTGCTAGAGCGGGGCAAGCTGAAGCTTTCTTT. It translates to CSARAGQAEAFF.

The chain has TRBV29-1 and TRBJ1-5, with TRBD1 identical over 7 bases. Germline CDR1 and CDR2: SQVTM and ANQGSEA. The CDR3 consists of 14 residues. J gave up 4 bases and V 6 bases, and 9 bases lay outside the gene matches. The CDR3 sequence is CSVSGTDPNQPQHF. The CDR3 bases are TGCAGCGTCTCCGGGACAGACCCTAATCAGCCCCAGCATTTT.

This clonotype appeared once. The chain links TRBV28 to TRBJ1-4; the match to TRBD1 covers 8 bases. In germline, CDR1 is MDHEN, CDR2 SYDVKM. There are 14 residues in the CDR3. V shed 5 bases and J 6 bases; nucleotides not matched to a gene: 5. The CDR3, as DNA: TGTGCCAGCAGTACACCGACAGGGGATGAAAAACTGTTTTTT. Protein sequence: CASSTPTGDEKLFF.